This T cell receptor beta chain emerged from a study of Graves' ophthalmopathy and Graves' hyperthyroidism. Study context: Calling hyperthyroidism stable required that no ophthalmopathy show up within 18 months of follow-up.

Findings and limits, study-wide: Blood also harbored most expanded thyroid clonotypes above 0.001 frequency. As the model predicted ophthalmopathy progression, it achieved a sensitivity of 70% to 71% and a specificity of 72.22%.

Amplification of TCR beta CDR3 regions used RNA transcripts. RT-PCR with HTBI primers came first, then second-round multiplex PCR. MiXCR, run by TCRdb on the multiplex PCR reads, gives a single entry per CDR3 protein. The table lists over a million distinct CDR3 sequences, about 40% of them singletons. The CDR3 extends over 14 amino acids. In germline, CDR1 is LNHNV, CDR2 YYDKDF (reference sequence). The V end was cut by 2 bases, the J end by 1 base, with 8 bases between. About this clonotype: Its antigen is still unknown.

The material sequenced was peripheral blood or thyroid tissue (not recorded which). This clonotype was sampled from an adult man with Graves' hyperthyroidism. The gene calls are TRBV15 and TRBJ2-5, with D uncertain. CDR3 DNA: TGTGCCACCAGCAGACATCCCAGCCAAGAGACCCAGTACTTC. This translates into CATSRHPSQETQYF.